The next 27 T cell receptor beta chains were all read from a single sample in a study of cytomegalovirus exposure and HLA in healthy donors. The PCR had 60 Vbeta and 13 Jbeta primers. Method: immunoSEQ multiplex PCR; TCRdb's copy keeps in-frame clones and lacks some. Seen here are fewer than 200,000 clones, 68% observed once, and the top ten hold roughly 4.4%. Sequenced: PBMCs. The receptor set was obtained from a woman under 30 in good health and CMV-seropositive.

The CDR3 DNA follows: TGTGCCAGCAGCTTAGCACACCGCTCCTACGAGCAGTACTTC. Its translation is CASSLAHRSYEQYF. The chain employs TRBV7-2 and TRBJ2-7; D gene unclear. The CDR3 is 14 amino acids. From germline, CDR1 is SGHTA and CDR2 FQGNSA. V dropped 0 bases and J dropped 0 bases, with 6 bases sitting between them.

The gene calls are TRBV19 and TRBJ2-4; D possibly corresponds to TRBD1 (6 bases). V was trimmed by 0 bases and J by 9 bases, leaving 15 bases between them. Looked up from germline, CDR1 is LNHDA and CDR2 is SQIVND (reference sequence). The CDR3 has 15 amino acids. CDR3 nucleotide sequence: TGTGCCAGTAGTATAGAGGACAGAAAAGGGGGCATTCAGTACTTC. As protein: CASSIEDRKGGIQYF.

Here the CDR3 DNA reads TGCGCCAGCAGCTTCCGGACCGGGACTAGCAAGAAGAATGAGCAGTTCTTC. Protein product: CASSFRTGTSKKNEQFF. The chain carries TRBV5-1 and TRBJ2-1; 9 nucleotides align to TRBD2. Per germline, CDR1 SGHRS and CDR2 YFSETQ. Trimming removed 2 bases from V and 7 bases from J; junction bases left unmatched: 13. This CDR3 is built from 17 residues.

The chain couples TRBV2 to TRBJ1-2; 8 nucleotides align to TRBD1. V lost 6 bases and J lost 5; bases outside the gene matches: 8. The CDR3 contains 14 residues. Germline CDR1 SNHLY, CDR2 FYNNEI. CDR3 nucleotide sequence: TGTGCCAGCAGAAAACAGGGGGAGGGGTATGGCTACACCTTC. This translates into CASRKQGEGYGYTF.

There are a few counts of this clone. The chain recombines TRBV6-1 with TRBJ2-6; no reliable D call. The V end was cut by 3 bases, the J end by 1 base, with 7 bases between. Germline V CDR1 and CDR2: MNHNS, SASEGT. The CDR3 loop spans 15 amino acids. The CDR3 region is CASSDEKSGANVLTF. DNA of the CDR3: TGTGCCAGCAGTGATGAGAAGTCTGGGGCCAACGTCCTGACTTTC.

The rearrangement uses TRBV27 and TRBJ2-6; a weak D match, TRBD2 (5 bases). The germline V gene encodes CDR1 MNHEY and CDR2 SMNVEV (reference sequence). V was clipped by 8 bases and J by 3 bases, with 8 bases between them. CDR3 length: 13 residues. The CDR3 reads CASRRYGANVLTF. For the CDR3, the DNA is TGTGCCAGCCGGAGGTATGGGGCCAACGTCCTGACTTTC. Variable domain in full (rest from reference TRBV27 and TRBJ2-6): EAQVTQNPRYLITVTGKKLTVTCSQNMNHEYMSWYRQDPGLGLRQIYYSMNVEVTDKGDVPEGYKVSRKEKRNFPLILESPSPNQTSLYFCASRRYGANVLTFGAGSRLTVL.

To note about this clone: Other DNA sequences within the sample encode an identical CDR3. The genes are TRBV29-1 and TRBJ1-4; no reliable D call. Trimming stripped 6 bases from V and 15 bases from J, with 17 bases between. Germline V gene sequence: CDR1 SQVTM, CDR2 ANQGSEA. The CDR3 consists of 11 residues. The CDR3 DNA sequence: TGCAGCGTCTTAGGCACGGGGTTGGTGTTTTTT. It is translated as CSVLGTGLVFF. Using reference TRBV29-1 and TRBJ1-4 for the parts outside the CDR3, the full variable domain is SAVISQKPSRDICQRGTSLTIQCQVDSQVTMMFWYRQQPGQSLTLIATANQGSEATYESGFVIDKFPISRPNLTFSTLTVSNMSPEDSSIYLCSVLGTGLVFFGSGTQLSVL.

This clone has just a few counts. The CDR3 loop reads CASSETGVTYEQYF. The CDR3 DNA reads TGTGCCAGCAGCGAGACAGGGGTTACTTACGAGCAGTACTTC. The chain combines TRBV25-1 with TRBJ2-7; TRBD1 aligns across 8 bases. This CDR3 is 14 amino acids long. With V trimmed by 6 bases and J by 4 bases, 8 bases remained unmatched. CDR1 is MGHDK and CDR2 is SYGVNS in the germline V gene.

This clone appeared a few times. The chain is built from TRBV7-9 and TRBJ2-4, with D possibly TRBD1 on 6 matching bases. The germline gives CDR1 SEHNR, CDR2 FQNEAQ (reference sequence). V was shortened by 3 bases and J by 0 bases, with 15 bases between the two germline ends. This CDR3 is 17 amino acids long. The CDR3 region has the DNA TGTGCCAGCAGCTTCAAACAGGGATCCATAGCCAAAAACATTCAGTACTTC. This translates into CASSFKQGSIAKNIQYF.

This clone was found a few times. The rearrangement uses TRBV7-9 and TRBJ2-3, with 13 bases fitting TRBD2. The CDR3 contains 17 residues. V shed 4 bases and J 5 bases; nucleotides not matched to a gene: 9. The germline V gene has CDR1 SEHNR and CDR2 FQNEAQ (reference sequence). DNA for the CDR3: TGTGCCAGCAGCTCAGGAGGGACTAGCGGGGAAATAGATACGCAGTATTTT. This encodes CASSSGGTSGEIDTQYF.

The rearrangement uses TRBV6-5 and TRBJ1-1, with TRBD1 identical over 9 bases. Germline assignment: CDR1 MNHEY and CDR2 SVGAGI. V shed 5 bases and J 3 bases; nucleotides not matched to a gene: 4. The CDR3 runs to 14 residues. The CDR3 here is CASSGTGGYTEAFF. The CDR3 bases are TGTGCCAGCAGTGGCACAGGGGGCTACACTGAAGCTTTCTTT.

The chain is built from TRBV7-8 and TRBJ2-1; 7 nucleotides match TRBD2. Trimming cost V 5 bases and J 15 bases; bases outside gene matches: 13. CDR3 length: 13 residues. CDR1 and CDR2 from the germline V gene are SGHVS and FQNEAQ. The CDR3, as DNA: TGTGCCAGCAGCGAAGCGGGGCAGGCGTCGCCGTTCTTC. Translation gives CASSEAGQASPFF.

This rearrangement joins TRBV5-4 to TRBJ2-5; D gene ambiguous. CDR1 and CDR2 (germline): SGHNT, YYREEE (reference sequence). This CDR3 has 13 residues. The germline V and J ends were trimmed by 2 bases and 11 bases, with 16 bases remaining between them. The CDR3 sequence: CASSLVPAEVQYF. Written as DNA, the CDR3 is TGTGCCAGCAGCTTAGTACCCGCCGAGGTGCAGTACTTC.

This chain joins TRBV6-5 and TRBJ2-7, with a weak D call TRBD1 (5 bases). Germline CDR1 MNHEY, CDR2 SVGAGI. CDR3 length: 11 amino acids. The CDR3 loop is CAGADNYEQYF. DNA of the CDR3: TGTGCAGGGGCAGACAACTACGAGCAGTACTTC.

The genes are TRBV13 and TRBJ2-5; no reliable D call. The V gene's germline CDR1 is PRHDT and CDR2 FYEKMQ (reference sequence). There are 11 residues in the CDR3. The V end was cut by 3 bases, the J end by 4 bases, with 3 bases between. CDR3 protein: CASSFRETQYF. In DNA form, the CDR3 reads TGTGCCAGCAGCTTTAGAGAGACCCAGTACTTC.

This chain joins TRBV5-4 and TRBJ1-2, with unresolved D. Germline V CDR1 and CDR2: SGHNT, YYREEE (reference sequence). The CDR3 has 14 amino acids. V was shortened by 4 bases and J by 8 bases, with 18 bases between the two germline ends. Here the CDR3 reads CASSHGSYEWGYTF. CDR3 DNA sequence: TGTGCCAGCAGCCACGGGTCCTACGAATGGGGCTACACCTTC.

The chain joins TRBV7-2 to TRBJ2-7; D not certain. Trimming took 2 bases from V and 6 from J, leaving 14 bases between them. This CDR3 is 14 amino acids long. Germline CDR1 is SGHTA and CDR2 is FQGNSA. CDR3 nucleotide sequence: TGTGCCAGCAGCTTACAAACCCCCGCTACCGAGCAGTACTTC. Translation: CASSLQTPATEQYF.

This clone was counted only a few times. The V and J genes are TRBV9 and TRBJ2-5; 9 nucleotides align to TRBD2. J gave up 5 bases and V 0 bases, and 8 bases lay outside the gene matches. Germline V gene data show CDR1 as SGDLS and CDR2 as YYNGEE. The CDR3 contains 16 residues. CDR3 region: CASSVDGIAGVETQYF. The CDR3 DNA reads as TGTGCCAGCAGCGTAGACGGGATAGCGGGAGTCGAGACCCAGTACTTC.

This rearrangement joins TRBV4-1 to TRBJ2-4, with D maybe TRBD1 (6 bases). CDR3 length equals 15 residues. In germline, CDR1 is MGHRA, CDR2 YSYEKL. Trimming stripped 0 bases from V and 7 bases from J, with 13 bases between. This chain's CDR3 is CASSQDGGGENIQYF. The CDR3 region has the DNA TGCGCCAGCAGCCAAGATGGGGGCGGTGAGAACATTCAGTACTTC.

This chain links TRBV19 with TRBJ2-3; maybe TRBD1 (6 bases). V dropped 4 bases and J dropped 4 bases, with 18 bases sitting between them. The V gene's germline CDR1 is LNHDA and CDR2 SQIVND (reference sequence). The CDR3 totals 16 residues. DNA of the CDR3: TGTGCCAGTAGTAGGCCGGACAGTGGGGTGGCAGATACGCAGTATTTT. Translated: CASSRPDSGVADTQYF.

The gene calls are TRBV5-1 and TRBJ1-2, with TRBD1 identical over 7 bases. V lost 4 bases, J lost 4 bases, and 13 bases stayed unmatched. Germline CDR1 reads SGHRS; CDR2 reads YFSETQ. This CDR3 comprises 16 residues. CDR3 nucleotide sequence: TGCGCCAGCAGCCATTCGGGACAGCCCGTTCTCTATGGCTACACCTTC. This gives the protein CASSHSGQPVLYGYTF. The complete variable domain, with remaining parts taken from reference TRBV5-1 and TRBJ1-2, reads KAGVTQTPRYLIKTRGQQVTLSCSPISGHRSVSWYQQTPGQGLQFLFEYFSETQRNKGNFPGRFSGRQFSNSRSEMNVSTLELGDSALYLCASSHSGQPVLYGYTFGSGTRLTVV.

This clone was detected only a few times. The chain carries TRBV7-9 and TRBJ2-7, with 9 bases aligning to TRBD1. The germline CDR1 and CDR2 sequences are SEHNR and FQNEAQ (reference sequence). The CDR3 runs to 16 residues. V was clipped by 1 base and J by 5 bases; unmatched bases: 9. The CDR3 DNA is TGTGCCAGCAGCTTAGACCCGGGACAGGGTTTGAACGAGCAGTACTTC. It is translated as CASSLDPGQGLNEQYF. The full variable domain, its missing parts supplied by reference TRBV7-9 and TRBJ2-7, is DTGVSQNPRHKITKRGQNVTFRCDPISEHNRLYWYRQTLGQGPEFLTYFQNEAQLEKSRLLSDRFSAERPKGSFSTLEIQRTEQGDSAMYLCASSLDPGQGLNEQYFGPGTRLTVT.

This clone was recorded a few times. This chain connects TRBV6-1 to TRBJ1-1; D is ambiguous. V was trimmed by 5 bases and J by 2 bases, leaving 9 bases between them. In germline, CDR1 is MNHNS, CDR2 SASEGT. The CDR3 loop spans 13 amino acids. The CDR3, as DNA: TGTGCCAGCAGTCACCGGGGTAACACTGAAGCTTTCTTT. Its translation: CASSHRGNTEAFF.

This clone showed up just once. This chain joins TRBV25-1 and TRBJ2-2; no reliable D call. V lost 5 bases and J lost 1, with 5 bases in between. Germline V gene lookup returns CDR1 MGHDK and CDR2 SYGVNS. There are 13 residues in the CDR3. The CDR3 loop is CASSHRNTGELFF. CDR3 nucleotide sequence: TGTGCCAGCAGTCACAGGAACACCGGGGAGCTGTTTTTT.

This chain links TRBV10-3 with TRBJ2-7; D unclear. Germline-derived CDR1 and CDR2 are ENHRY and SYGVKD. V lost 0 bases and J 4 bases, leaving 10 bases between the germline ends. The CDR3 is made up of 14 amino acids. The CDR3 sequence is CAISESWQIYEQYF. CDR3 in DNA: TGTGCCATCAGTGAGTCGTGGCAGATTTACGAGCAGTACTTC.

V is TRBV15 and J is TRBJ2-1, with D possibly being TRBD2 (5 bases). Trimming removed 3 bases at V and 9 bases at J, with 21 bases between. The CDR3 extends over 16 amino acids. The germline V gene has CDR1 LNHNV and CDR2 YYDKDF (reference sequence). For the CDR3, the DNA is TGTGCCACCAGCAGGGCGGGTGAGGAGACTCGTCCTGAGCAGTTCTTC. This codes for CATSRAGEETRPEQFF.

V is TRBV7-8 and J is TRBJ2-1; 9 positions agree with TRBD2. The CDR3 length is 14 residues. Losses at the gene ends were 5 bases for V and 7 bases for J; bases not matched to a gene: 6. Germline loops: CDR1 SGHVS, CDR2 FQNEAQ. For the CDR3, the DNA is TGTGCCAGCAGCCATAGCGGGAGCCGAAATGAGCAGTTCTTC. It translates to CASSHSGSRNEQFF. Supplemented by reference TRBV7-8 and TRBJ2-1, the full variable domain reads GAGVSQSPRYKVAKRGQDVALRCDPISGHVSLFWYQQALGQGPEFLTYFQNEAQLDKSGLPSDRFFAERPEGSVSTLKIQRTQQEDSAVYLCASSHSGSRNEQFFGPGTRLTVL.